This entry is about one TCR beta chain. Its antigen is not identified. The protocol was immunoSEQ multiplex PCR, while the TCRdb copy is restricted to in-frame clones and leaves out a portion. The repertoire holds 200,000 or so clones, with roughly 92% as singletons. This entry belongs to a study of T cell responses to AZD1222 COVID-19 vaccine. Study outcomes and limitations: Only after the peak T cell response were repertoires sampled.

The CDR3 runs 12 residues. Germline CDR1 SGHDT, CDR2 YYEEEE. V gave up 1 base and J gave up 8 bases, with 9 bases separating them. The source is an adult in good health. This sample comprised peripheral blood, obtained on day 0 of AZD1222 vaccination. The V and J genes are TRBV5-6 and TRBJ1-2, with D tentatively TRBD1 (5 bases). CDR3 nucleotides: TGTGCCAGCAGCTTGAATTGGGGGGGCTACACCTTC. Its protein product is CASSLNWGGYTF.